These T cell receptor beta chains were read from a single sample in a study of cytomegalovirus exposure and HLA in healthy donors. Using immunoSEQ multiplex PCR, the repertoire was profiled, and TCRdb retains in-frame clones only, with some absent. The data show about 200,000 clones, 82% seen once. Sequencing input: PBMCs. The receptor source for this set is a boy aged 2-15 years in good health and CMV-seronegative. Both conserved end residues are part of each CDR3. Each record gives: CDR3 length, D gene, clone size, V gene, J gene, CDR3 protein, CDR3 DNA. A D gene is named only where the DNA matches it firmly. Size values are once, few and many counts, or a class for expanded clones, and some rows have none.

14	.	.	TRBV4-3	TRBJ1-1	CASSQEQEGMVAFF	TGCGCCAGCAGCCAGGAACAGGAGGGGATGGTGGCTTTCTTT
15	TRBD2	once	TRBV4-1	TRBJ2-7	CASSQDQGTIYEQYF	TGCGCCAGCAGCCAAGACCAAGGGACTATCTACGAGCAGTACTTC
15	.	.	TRBV5-6	TRBJ1-4	CASSLTGLLGEKLFF	TGTGCCAGCAGCTTAACAGGGCTACTCGGTGAAAAACTGTTTTTT
15	.	.	TRBV11-2	TRBJ2-1	CASSFRPEFGNEQFF	TGTGCCAGCAGTTTTAGACCCGAGTTCGGGAATGAGCAGTTCTTC
16	TRBD1	once	TRBV5-1	TRBJ2-4	CASSYGQGLAKNIQYF	TGCGCCAGCAGCTACGGACAGGGGCTAGCCAAAAACATTCAGTACTTC
15	.	.	TRBV9	TRBJ2-3	CASSLLISGSDTQYF	TGTGCCAGCAGTCTCCTAATATCTGGTTCAGATACGCAGTATTTT
15	TRBD2	.	TRBV14	TRBJ2-1	CASSPLAGDNNEQFF	TGTGCCAGCAGCCCCTTAGCGGGGGACAACAATGAGCAGTTCTTC
16	TRBD1	.	TRBV7-2	TRBJ1-2	CASSHEPGQGNYGYTF	TGTGCCAGCAGCCACGAACCGGGACAGGGAAACTATGGCTACACCTTC
14	.	.	TRBV27	TRBJ2-2	CASSLRTYTGELFF	TGTGCCAGCAGTTTACGGACTTACACCGGGGAGCTGTTCTTT
16	.	.	TRBV9	TRBJ1-1	CASSVGMTTMNTEAFF	TGTGCCAGCAGCGTAGGGATGACAACCATGAACACTGAAGCTTTCTTT
15	TRBD1	.	TRBV27	TRBJ1-2	CASSLEGAGIYGYTF	TGTGCCAGCAGCCTGGAGGGGGCGGGGATCTATGGCTACACCTTC
13	TRBD2	.	TRBV11-2	TRBJ2-7	CASTIRRGYEQYF	TGTGCCAGCACCATACGGCGGGGGTACGAGCAGTACTTC
14	TRBD1	.	TRBV7-2	TRBJ2-2	CASKGQGNTGELFF	TGTGCCAGCAAGGGACAGGGTAACACCGGGGAGCTGTTTTTT
15	.	.	TRBV27	TRBJ2-7	CASSLDWRPTYEQYF	TGTGCCAGCAGCCTAGATTGGCGGCCCACCTACGAGCAGTACTTC
17	TRBD1	.	TRBV14	TRBJ2-5	CASSQYHGTGYQETQYF	TGTGCCAGCAGCCAGTATCACGGGACAGGGTACCAAGAGACCCAGTACTTC
17	.	.	TRBV9	TRBJ2-2	CASSAWELRGNTGELFF	TGTGCCAGCAGCGCTTGGGAATTGCGGGGGAACACCGGGGAGCTGTTTTTT
14	.	.	TRBV4-3	TRBJ2-1	CASSQGTQSDGQFF	TGCGCCAGCAGCCAAGGGACACAGTCGGATGGGCAGTTCTTC
16	TRBD1	.	TRBV27	TRBJ1-5	CASSSLPQGRNQPQHF	TGTGCCAGCAGTTCCCTCCCACAGGGGCGCAATCAGCCCCAGCATTTT
12	TRBD1	.	TRBV29-1	TRBJ2-5	CSVDRGQETQYF	TGCAGCGTTGACAGGGGGCAGGAGACCCAGTACTTC
14	.	.	TRBV2	TRBJ2-7	CASGRVGVAYEQYF	TGTGCCAGCGGTCGGGTTGGTGTCGCCTACGAGCAGTACTTC
14	TRBD1	.	TRBV7-2	TRBJ2-7	CASSPDRGPYEQYF	TGTGCCAGCAGCCCGGACAGGGGGCCCTACGAGCAGTACTTC
16	TRBD2	once	TRBV5-1	TRBJ2-3	CASSQGHAGVTDTQYF	TGCGCCAGCAGCCAGGGCCACGCGGGGGTCACAGATACGCAGTATTTT
16	TRBD2	.	TRBV4-2	TRBJ2-5	CASTHGTSGPQETQYF	TGTGCCAGCACGCACGGGACTAGCGGACCACAAGAGACCCAGTACTTC
18	.	.	TRBV10-3	TRBJ2-6	CAISESTLRGGGANVLTF	TGTGCCATCAGTGAGTCGACTTTACGGGGTGGTGGGGCCAACGTCCTGACTTTC
13	.	.	TRBV7-3	TRBJ2-3	CASSSSGADTQYF	TGTGCCAGCAGCTCCTCAGGGGCAGATACGCAGTATTTT
15	TRBD1	.	TRBV9	TRBJ2-7	CASSGQPGGSYEQYF	TGTGCCAGCAGCGGACAACCAGGGGGCTCCTACGAGCAGTACTTC
17	TRBD1	once	TRBV12-5	TRBJ2-2	CASGLATGTENTGELFF	TGTGCTAGTGGTTTGGCTACCGGGACAGAGAACACCGGGGAGCTGTTTTTT
12	.	.	TRBV6-6	TRBJ1-5	CASSFGGQPQHF	TGTGCCAGCAGTTTCGGAGGGCAGCCCCAGCATTTT
13	.	few	TRBV18	TRBJ1-1	CASSGQGGTEAFF	TGTGCCAGCTCTGGTCAGGGAGGAACTGAAGCTTTCTTT
15	.	once	TRBV7-3	TRBJ2-3	CASSLRRGGTDTQYF	TGTGCCAGCAGCTTAAGACGGGGTGGGACAGATACGCAGTATTTT
17	TRBD2	.	TRBV11-2	TRBJ2-3	CASSLGIAGGLTDTQYF	TGTGCCAGCAGCTTAGGGATAGCGGGGGGGTTAACAGATACGCAGTATTTT
13	.	.	TRBV10-3	TRBJ2-1	CAISRGDYNEQFF	TGTGCCATCAGCAGGGGGGACTACAATGAGCAGTTCTTC
12	.	.	TRBV11-2	TRBJ2-2	CASSLRGGELFF	TGTGCCAGCAGCTTGCGGGGCGGGGAGCTGTTTTTT
12	.	.	TRBV21-1	TRBJ1-5	CARQALNQPQHF	TGTGCCCGACAGGCTCTTAATCAGCCCCAGCATTTT
15	.	once	TRBV9	TRBJ2-1	CASRYRGSTYNEQFF	TGTGCCAGCAGGTATCGGGGGTCTACCTACAATGAGCAGTTCTTC
11	.	.	TRBV7-2	TRBJ2-1	CASSLLNEQFF	TGTGCCAGCAGTCTACTCAATGAGCAGTTCTTC
17	.	.	TRBV4-1	TRBJ1-6	CASSQGGRGSFNSPLHF	TGCGCCAGCAGCCAAGGGGGCAGGGGATCTTTCAATTCACCCCTCCACTTT
13	TRBD1	.	TRBV29-1	TRBJ2-5	CSVQSRGRETQYF	TGCAGCGTACAAAGCAGGGGGAGAGAGACCCAGTACTTC
16	.	.	TRBV6-5	TRBJ2-7	CASSYSTASTLYEQYF	TGTGCCAGCAGTTACTCGACAGCCTCAACCTTATACGAGCAGTACTTC
18	.	.	TRBV10-1	TRBJ1-5	CASSESKPDKYSNQPQHF	TGCGCCAGCAGTGAGTCGAAACCCGACAAGTATAGCAATCAGCCCCAGCATTTT
17	TRBD1	.	TRBV5-4	TRBJ1-2	CASSLGAPPDRGFGYTF	TGTGCCAGCAGCTTGGGGGCCCCTCCTGACAGGGGGTTTGGCTACACCTTC
18	TRBD2	.	TRBV7-9	TRBJ2-3	CASTTAKASGGRTDTQYF	TGTGCCAGCACCACCGCCAAGGCTAGCGGGGGAAGAACAGATACGCAGTATTTT
12	.	.	TRBV14	TRBJ2-3	CASSLTGVTQYF	TGTGCCAGCAGCCTGACTGGAGTTACGCAGTATTTT
15	TRBD2	few	TRBV11-2	TRBJ2-7	CASSYGTSGGYEQYF	TGTGCCAGCAGCTATGGGACTAGCGGGGGCTACGAGCAGTACTTC
14	.	.	TRBV7-2	TRBJ1-6	CASSLRTVWPPLHF	TGTGCCAGCAGCTTAAGGACAGTTTGGCCACCCCTCCACTTT
16	.	few	TRBV7-3	TRBJ2-5	CASSLTPQGLGETQYF	TGTGCCAGCAGCTTAACACCACAGGGTCTTGGGGAGACCCAGTACTTC
15	TRBD1	.	TRBV19	TRBJ1-6	CASRAGTGRDSPLHF	TGTGCCAGTAGGGCCGGGACAGGGAGGGATTCACCCCTCCACTTT
14	TRBD1	.	TRBV19	TRBJ2-7	CASSPGTGGYEQYF	TGTGCCAGTTCTCCCGGGACAGGGGGCTACGAGCAGTACTTC
11	.	.	TRBV5-4	TRBJ2-3	CASSLADTQYF	TGTGCCAGCAGCCTAGCAGATACGCAGTATTTT
18	TRBD2	.	TRBV5-1	TRBJ2-5	CASSFSGTSGGREETQYF	TGCGCCAGCAGCTTCAGCGGGACTAGCGGGGGGCGAGAAGAGACCCAGTACTTC